This T cell receptor (beta chain) was sequenced for a study of identifying expanded T cells in peripheral blood. Collection occurred without any documented infections or immune events in donors. TCRdb's table, derived via immunoSEQ multiplex PCR, lists solely in-frame clones and lacks some. The table shows 90,000 to 95,000 clones, with around 90% occurring only once. The CDR3 loop spans 12 amino acids. V dropped 9 bases and J dropped 1 base, with 8 bases sitting between them. Per the germline V gene, CDR1 is ENHRY and CDR2 is SYGVKD. This TCR was recovered from a person between 18 and 69 years old in good health. V usage is TRBV10-3 and J usage is TRBJ2-3, with D perhaps matching TRBD1 (6 bases). Sequenced input: blood. The DNA for the CDR3 is TGTGCCATTAGGACAGGCACAGATACGCAGTATTTT. This sequence encodes CAIRTGTDTQYF.